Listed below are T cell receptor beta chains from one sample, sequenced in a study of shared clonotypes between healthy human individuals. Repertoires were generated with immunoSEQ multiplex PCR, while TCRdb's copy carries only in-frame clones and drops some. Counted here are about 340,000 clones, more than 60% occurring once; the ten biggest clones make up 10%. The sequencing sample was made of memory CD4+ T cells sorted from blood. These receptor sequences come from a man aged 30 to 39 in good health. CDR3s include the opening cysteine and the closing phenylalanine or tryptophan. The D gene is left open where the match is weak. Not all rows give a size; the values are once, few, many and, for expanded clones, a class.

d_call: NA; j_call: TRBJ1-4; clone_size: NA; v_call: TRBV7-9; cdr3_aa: CASSDRRGRVEKLFF; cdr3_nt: TGTGCCAGCAGCGACCGTCGGGGGCGGGTTGAAAAACTGTTTTTT
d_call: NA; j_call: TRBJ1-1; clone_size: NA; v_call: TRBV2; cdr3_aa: CASSLSGTGNTEAFF; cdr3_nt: TGTGCCAGCAGTCTTTCCGGGACGGGGAACACTGAAGCTTTCTTT
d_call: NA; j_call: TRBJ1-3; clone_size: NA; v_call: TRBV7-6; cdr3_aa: CASSQGSGSGNTIYF; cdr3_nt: TGTGCCAGCAGCCAAGGTAGTGGCTCTGGAAACACCATATATTTT
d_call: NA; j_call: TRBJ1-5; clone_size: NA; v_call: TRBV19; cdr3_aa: CASSHMGGTHQPQHF; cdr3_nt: TGTGCCAGTAGCCACATGGGGGGAACCCATCAGCCCCAGCATTTT
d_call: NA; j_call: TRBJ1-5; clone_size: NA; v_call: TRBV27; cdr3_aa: CASSRGWGEDQPQHF; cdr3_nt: TGTGCCAGCAGTCGGGGGTGGGGGGAGGATCAGCCCCAGCATTTT
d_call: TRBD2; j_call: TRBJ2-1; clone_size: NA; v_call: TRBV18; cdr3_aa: CASSPRLAGVNEQFF; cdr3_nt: TGTGCCAGCTCACCAAGACTAGCGGGAGTCAATGAGCAGTTCTTC
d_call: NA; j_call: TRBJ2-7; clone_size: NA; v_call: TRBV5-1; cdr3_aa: CASSWDGSSSYEQYF; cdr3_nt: TGCGCCAGCAGTTGGGACGGATCGAGCTCCTACGAGCAGTACTTC
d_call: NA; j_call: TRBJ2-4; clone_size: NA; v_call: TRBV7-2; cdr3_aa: CASKPGTKNIQYF; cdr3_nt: TGTGCCAGCAAGCCGGGCACCAAAAACATTCAGTACTTC
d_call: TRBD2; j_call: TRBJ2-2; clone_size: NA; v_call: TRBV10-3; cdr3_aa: CAISETSGRGTGELFF; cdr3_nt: TGTGCCATCAGTGAGACTAGCGGGAGAGGCACCGGGGAGCTGTTTTTT
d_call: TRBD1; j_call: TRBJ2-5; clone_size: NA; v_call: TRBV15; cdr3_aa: CATVGKGQGGETQYF; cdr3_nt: TGTGCCACCGTGGGTAAAGGACAGGGGGGCGAGACCCAGTACTTC
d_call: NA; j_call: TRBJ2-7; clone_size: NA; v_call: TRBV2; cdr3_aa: CASRGGRGYEQYF; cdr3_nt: TGTGCCAGCAGAGGTGGCAGGGGTTACGAGCAGTACTTC
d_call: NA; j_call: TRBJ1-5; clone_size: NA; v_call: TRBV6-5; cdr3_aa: CASSSRGSYSNQPQHF; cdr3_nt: TGTGCCAGCAGTTCTAGGGGGTCCTATAGCAATCAGCCCCAGCATTTT
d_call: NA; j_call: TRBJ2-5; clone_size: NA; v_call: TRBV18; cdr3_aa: CASSPSGLTQETQYF; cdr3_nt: TGTGCCAGCTCACCCTCCGGACTAACCCAAGAGACCCAGTACTTC
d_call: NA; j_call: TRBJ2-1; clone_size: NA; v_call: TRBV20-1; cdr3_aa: CSARGKHQFF; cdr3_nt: TGCAGTGCTAGGGGGAAACATCAGTTCTTC
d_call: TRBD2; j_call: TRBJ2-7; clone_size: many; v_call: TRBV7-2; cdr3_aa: CASSLDWVAGTYEQYF; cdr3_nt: TGTGCCAGCAGCTTAGATTGGGTAGCGGGAACCTACGAGCAGTACTTC
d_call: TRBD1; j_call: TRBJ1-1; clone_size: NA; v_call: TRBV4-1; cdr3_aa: CASRGQGESWTEAFF; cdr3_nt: TGCGCCAGCCGAGGACAGGGGGAATCATGGACTGAAGCTTTCTTT
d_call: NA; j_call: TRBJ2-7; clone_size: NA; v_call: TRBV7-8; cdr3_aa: CASSLVGLSSYEQYF; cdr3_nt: TGTGCCAGCAGCTTAGTGGGTCTCAGCTCCTACGAGCAGTACTTC
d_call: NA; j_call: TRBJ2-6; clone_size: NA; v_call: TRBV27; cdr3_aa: CASNPGSSGANVLTF; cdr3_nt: TGTGCCAGCAACCCGGGGTCCTCTGGGGCCAACGTCCTGACTTTC
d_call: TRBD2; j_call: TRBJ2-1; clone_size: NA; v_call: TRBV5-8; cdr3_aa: CASSILSGRARDEQFF; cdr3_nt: TGTGCCAGCAGCATTCTTAGCGGGAGGGCCAGGGATGAGCAGTTCTTC
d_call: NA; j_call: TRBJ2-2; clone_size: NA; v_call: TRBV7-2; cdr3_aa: CASSFLSAGRTGELFF; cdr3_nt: TGTGCCAGCAGCTTTCTTTCAGCGGGTAGAACCGGGGAGCTGTTTTTT
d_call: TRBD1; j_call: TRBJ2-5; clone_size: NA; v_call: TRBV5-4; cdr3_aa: CASRKWGRGRQTQYF; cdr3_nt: TGTGCCAGCAGAAAATGGGGCAGGGGGCGGCAGACCCAGTACTTC
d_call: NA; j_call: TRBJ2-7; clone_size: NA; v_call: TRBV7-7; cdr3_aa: CASSRPLNGSYEQYF; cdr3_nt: TGTGCTAGCAGTCGACCTTTGAATGGCTCCTACGAGCAGTACTTC
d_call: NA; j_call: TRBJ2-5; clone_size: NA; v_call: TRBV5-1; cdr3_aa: CASSLRQIQETQYF; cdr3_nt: TGCGCCAGCAGCTTAAGACAGATCCAAGAGACCCAGTACTTC
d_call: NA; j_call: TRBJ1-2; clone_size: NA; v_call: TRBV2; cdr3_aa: CASSLGGYGYTF; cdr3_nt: TGTGCCAGCAGTTTGGGGGGTTATGGCTACACCTTC
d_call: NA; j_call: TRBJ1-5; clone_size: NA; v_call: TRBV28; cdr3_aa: CATTGPGVQPQHF; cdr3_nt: TGTGCCACCACCGGTCCGGGGGTTCAGCCCCAGCATTTT
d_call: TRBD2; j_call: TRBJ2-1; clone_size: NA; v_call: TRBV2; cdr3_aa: CASGAGGSYNEQFF; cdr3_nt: TGTGCCTCCGGGGCGGGAGGCTCCTACAATGAGCAGTTCTTC
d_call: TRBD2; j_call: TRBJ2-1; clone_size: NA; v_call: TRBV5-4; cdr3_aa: CASSRKTSPGEQFF; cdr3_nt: TGTGCCAGCAGCCGAAAGACTAGCCCGGGCGAGCAGTTCTTC
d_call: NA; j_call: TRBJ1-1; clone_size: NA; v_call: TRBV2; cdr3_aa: CASSGGSRGPEAFF; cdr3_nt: TGTGCCAGCAGTGGGGGATCGAGGGGCCCTGAAGCTTTCTTT
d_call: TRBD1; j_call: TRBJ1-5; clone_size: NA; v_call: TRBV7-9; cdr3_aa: CASSAGTGRRDQPQHF; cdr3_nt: TGTGCCAGCAGCGCCGGGACAGGGAGACGGGATCAGCCCCAGCATTTT
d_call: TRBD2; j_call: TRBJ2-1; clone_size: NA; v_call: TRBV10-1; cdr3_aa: CASSPGLAGGGNEQFF; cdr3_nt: TGCGCCAGCAGTCCGGGACTAGCGGGAGGTGGTAATGAGCAGTTCTTC
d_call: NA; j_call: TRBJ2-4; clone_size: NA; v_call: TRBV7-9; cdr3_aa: CASSPSGRVKNIQYF; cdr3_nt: TGTGCCAGCAGCCCCAGCGGGCGGGTCAAAAACATTCAGTACTTC
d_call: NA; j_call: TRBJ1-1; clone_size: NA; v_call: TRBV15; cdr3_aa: CATSRDRLGEAFF; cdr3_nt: TGTGCCACCAGCAGAGATAGGTTGGGTGAAGCTTTCTTT
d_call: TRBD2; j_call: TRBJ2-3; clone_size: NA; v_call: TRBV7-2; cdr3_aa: CASSLDGRAGADTQYF; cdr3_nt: TGTGCCAGCAGCTTAGACGGGAGGGCCGGGGCAGATACGCAGTATTTT
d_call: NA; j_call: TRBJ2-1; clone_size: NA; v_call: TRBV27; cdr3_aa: CASSSRAVSSYNEQFF; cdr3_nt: TGTGCCAGCAGTTCAAGAGCGGTGAGCTCCTACAATGAGCAGTTCTTC
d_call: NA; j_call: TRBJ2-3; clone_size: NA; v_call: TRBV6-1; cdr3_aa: CASSDVVDTQYF; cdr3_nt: TGTGCCAGCAGTGATGTTGTGGATACGCAGTATTTT
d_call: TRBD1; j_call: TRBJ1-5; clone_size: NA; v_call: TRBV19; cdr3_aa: CASSHLQGFGNQPQHF; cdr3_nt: TGTGCCAGTAGCCACTTACAGGGGTTCGGCAATCAGCCCCAGCATTTT
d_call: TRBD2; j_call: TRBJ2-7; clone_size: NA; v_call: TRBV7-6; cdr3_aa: CASSLGLAGGSSSSYEQYF; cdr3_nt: TGTGCCAGCAGCTTAGGGCTAGCGGGAGGCTCCTCGAGCTCCTACGAGCAGTACTTC